A single sample is the source of the 20 T cell receptor beta chains below, sequenced in a study of blood T cell repertoires in COVID-19. Clones were read by immunoSEQ multiplex PCR, and TCRdb kept only the in-frame ones, dropping some. The sample yields about 30,000 clones, about 89% seen once. Sequences were obtained from peripheral blood. These TCRs come from a human donor with active COVID-19. The donor label of this sample is uncertain.

The chain combines TRBV4-3 with TRBJ2-7; 11 bases are a match to TRBD2. Germline V lookup: CDR1 LGHNA, CDR2 YSLEER. The V gene end was trimmed by 4 bases and the J gene end by 6 bases; junction bases not matched to a gene: 11. The CDR3 totals 16 residues. The CDR3 nucleotides read TGCGCCAGCAGCCCAAGGACTAGCGGGCTGGTCGTCGAGCAGTACTTC. It specifies CASSPRTSGLVVEQYF.

V gene TRBV7-6 combines with J gene TRBJ2-1; TRBD2 is a possible D gene (5 bases). CDR3 length: 17 residues. The V end was cut by 1 base, the J end by 0 bases, with 13 bases between. Germline lookup yields CDR1 SGHVS and CDR2 FNYEAQ. CDR3 loop: CASSLESSGSSYNEQFF. The CDR3, as DNA: TGTGCCAGCAGCTTAGAGTCCAGCGGAAGCTCCTACAATGAGCAGTTCTTC.

Concerning this clone itself: The sample contains more than one DNA sequence encoding this CDR3. The chain carries TRBV27 and TRBJ1-2; 8 bases align to TRBD1. Germline trimming cut 2 bases from V and 4 bases from J; bases unmatched to any gene: 3. Germline loops: CDR1 MNHEY, CDR2 SMNVEV (reference sequence). There are 14 residues in the CDR3. This CDR3 reads CASSLGTGAYGYTF. The CDR3 DNA reads TGTGCCAGCAGTTTAGGGACAGGTGCCTATGGCTACACCTTC.

The chain carries TRBV9 and TRBJ2-7; 7 bases match TRBD1. This CDR3 contains 16 residues. Germline trimming cut 0 bases from V and 3 bases from J; bases unmatched to any gene: 9. CDR1 is SGDLS, CDR2 YYNGEE, per germline. The chain's CDR3 is CASSVEAQGWFYEQYF. For the CDR3, the DNA is TGTGCCAGCAGCGTAGAAGCACAGGGGTGGTTCTACGAGCAGTACTTC.

The chain carries TRBV11-1 and TRBJ1-2; D may be TRBD1 (6 bases). The CDR3 spans 15 residues. Trimming pared 5 bases from V and 6 bases from J, leaving 19 bases between. Germline V CDR1 and CDR2: SGHAT, FQDESV (reference sequence). The CDR3, as DNA: TGTGCCAGCAGCCCCCCAACAGGGTTTGGAGATGGCTACACCTTC. It translates to CASSPPTGFGDGYTF.

The chain recombines TRBV5-4 with TRBJ2-5, with a possible D match to TRBD2 (5 bases). The CDR3 is 15 residues long. Trimming stripped 4 bases from V and 4 bases from J, with 17 bases between. Germline assignment: CDR1 SGHNT and CDR2 YYREEE (reference sequence). The CDR3 region is CASSLSRGSSETQYF. CDR3 DNA sequence: TGTGCCAGCAGCCTCTCCCGAGGGTCGTCAGAGACCCAGTACTTC.

The sample holds a few counts of this clone. This chain connects TRBV11-2 to TRBJ1-5, with D hard to call. The CDR3 contains 15 residues. The germline gives CDR1 SGHAT, CDR2 FQNNGV. V was shortened by 2 bases and J by 0 bases, with 8 bases between the two germline ends. For the CDR3, the DNA is TGTGCCAGCAGCTTAAGCGGGGATAGCAATCAGCCCCAGCATTTT. Its translation: CASSLSGDSNQPQHF.

This chain uses TRBV18 with TRBJ1-4; no definite D call. The V gene lost 6 bases and the J gene lost 0 bases, with 14 bases spanning the gap. The CDR3 consists of 16 residues. In germline, CDR1 is KGHSH, CDR2 LQKENI. CDR3 nucleotides: TGTGCCAGCTCCGCGAGTCGGACTACAACTAATGAAAAACTGTTTTTT. Protein sequence: CASSASRTTTNEKLFF.

This chain uses TRBV4-1 with TRBJ1-1, with a weak D call TRBD1 (5 bases). V was pared by 2 bases and J by 4 bases, with 8 bases between. The CDR3 is made up of 13 amino acids. The V gene's germline CDR1 is MGHRA and CDR2 YSYEKL. The CDR3 here is CASSQLGGTEAFF. For the CDR3, the DNA is TGCGCCAGCAGCCAATTGGGGGGCACTGAAGCTTTCTTT.

CDR3 amino acids: CASSLPTSGGAAYNEQFF. The CDR3 DNA sequence: TGTGCCAGCAGCTTACCGACTAGCGGGGGGGCAGCCTACAATGAGCAGTTCTTC. The V call is TRBV7-6, the J call TRBJ2-1; 14 bases line up with TRBD2. J gave up 2 bases and V 2 bases, and 5 bases lay outside the gene matches. CDR3 length equals 18 residues. The germline gives CDR1 SGHVS, CDR2 FNYEAQ.

The chain employs TRBV13 and TRBJ2-1; no reliable D call. Trimming took 3 bases from V and 4 from J, leaving 4 bases between them. CDR1 and CDR2 from the germline V gene are PRHDT and FYEKMQ (reference sequence). This CDR3 spans 12 amino acids. The CDR3 loop reads CASSLEYNEQFF. The CDR3 DNA is TGTGCCAGCAGCTTGGAGTACAATGAGCAGTTCTTC.

The chain is built from TRBV30 and TRBJ2-4; the match to TRBD2 covers 9 bases. The germline gives CDR1 GTSNPN, CDR2 SVGIG (reference sequence). Trimming at V came to 0 bases and at J to 10 bases, leaving 13 bases not matched to a gene. This CDR3 contains 16 residues. In nucleotides, the CDR3 is TGTGCCTGGAGTGTACTTAGCGGGGGACCGGGGGGGATTCAGTACTTC. It yields the protein CAWSVLSGGPGGIQYF.

V usage is TRBV10-3 and J usage is TRBJ2-7, with TRBD2 as a possible D gene (5 bases). Germline V lookup: CDR1 ENHRY, CDR2 SYGVKD. V was cut by 0 bases and J by 4 bases, with 16 bases left in between. This CDR3 region has 16 residues. CDR3 loop: CAISESREGLKYEQYF. DNA for the CDR3: TGTGCCATCAGTGAGTCACGGGAAGGGCTAAAGTACGAGCAGTACTTC.

V is TRBV5-6 and J is TRBJ2-1; TRBD1 matches at 7 bases. The CDR3 runs 15 residues. In germline, CDR1 is SGHDT, CDR2 YYEEEE. V lost 4 bases, J lost 5 bases, and 9 bases stayed unmatched. The CDR3 DNA sequence: TGTGCCAGCAGCATCGGACAGGTGAGGCACAATGAGCAGTTCTTC. Its translation is CASSIGQVRHNEQFF.

The gene calls are TRBV6-5 and TRBJ2-7; 9 positions agree with TRBD1. The CDR3 length is 15 residues. The V segment lost 5 bases and the J segment 3 bases; nucleotides outside the gene matches: 8. Germline CDR1 is MNHEY and CDR2 is SVGAGI. CDR3 loop: CASSIRQGDIYEQYF. CDR3 bases: TGTGCCAGCAGTATACGACAGGGGGATATCTACGAGCAGTACTTC.

The V and J genes are TRBV28 and TRBJ1-1; no firm D call. This CDR3 spans 14 amino acids. Trimming took off 3 bases at V and 1 base at J, with 9 bases between the two ends. The germline V gene has CDR1 MDHEN and CDR2 SYDVKM. The CDR3: CASSLRSSNTEAFF. The CDR3, as DNA: TGTGCCAGCAGTTTGCGGTCATCGAACACTGAAGCTTTCTTT.

The V call is TRBV7-7, the J call TRBJ2-2; no definite D call. The CDR3 covers 11 residues. Germline loops: CDR1 SSHAT, CDR2 FNYEAQ (reference sequence). CDR3 DNA sequence: TGTGCTACTACCAACACCGGGGAGCTGTTTTTT. Protein sequence: CATTNTGELFF.

Remarks on this clone: Other DNA sequences in the sample encode the same CDR3. This chain connects TRBV7-9 to TRBJ1-4, with 7 bases that match TRBD1. Unmatched junction bases numbered 0, after V lost 1 base and J lost 4 bases. The germline V gene encodes CDR1 SEHNR and CDR2 FQNEAQ (reference sequence). This CDR3 has 14 amino acids. The CDR3 sequence is CASSLGQGNEKLFF. The CDR3 coding sequence is TGTGCCAGCAGCTTAGGACAGGGTAATGAAAAACTGTTTTTT.

The chain recombines TRBV7-3 with TRBJ1-5; 9 nucleotides line up with TRBD1. Germline CDR1 SGHTA, CDR2 FQGTGA. The J segment lost 6 bases and the V segment lost 5 bases, leaving 8 bases of the junction unmatched. CDR3 length: 15 residues. CDR3 nucleotides: TGTGCCAGCAGCCCAGGACAGGGGATGGGTCAGCCCCAGCATTTT. It is translated as CASSPGQGMGQPQHF.

This clone has just one count. This chain joins TRBV7-3 and TRBJ2-3, with TRBD2 matching 7 bases. V lost 2 bases and J lost 0; bases outside the gene matches: 8. Per germline, CDR1 SGHTA and CDR2 FQGTGA. The CDR3 is 17 residues long. Here the CDR3 DNA reads TGTGCCAGCAGCTTACATCCAAGCGGGGCTAGCACAGATACGCAGTATTTT. This codes for CASSLHPSGASTDTQYF.